One T cell receptor beta chain is described in this entry. This sample is drawn from a study of cytomegalovirus exposure and HLA in healthy donors. In the PCR, 60 Vbeta and 13 Jbeta primers were used. Sequencing used immunoSEQ multiplex PCR; TCRdb keeps in-frame clones, though not all of them. The sample has fewer than 250,000 clones, roughly four fifths seen once. The CDR3 runs to 15 residues. After removal of 4 bases from V and 4 bases from J, the junction contained 7 bases not matched to a gene. CDR1 MGHRA and CDR2 YSYEKL come from the germline V gene. The sequence derives from a man between 18 and 35 years old in good health and CMV-seronegative. V usage is TRBV4-1 and J usage is TRBJ2-3; 8 bases match TRBD2. The sample taken for sequencing was PBMCs. This CDR3 is CASSPELAVADTQYF. In nucleotides, the CDR3 is TGCGCCAGCAGCCCCGAACTAGCGGTGGCAGATACGCAGTATTTT.